This is a list of T cell receptor beta chains from one sample in a study of vaccination and CD4 T cells after COVID-19. Via MiXCR, TCRdb re-called the PCR reads, giving one row per CDR3 protein. The sample includes approximately 12,000 distinct CDR3 sequences, 65% of them seen just once. No antigen has been identified for these receptors. Sequenced here: CD4+ T cells from blood, cultured in vitro, sampled before SARS-CoV-2 vaccination. The origin of the receptors is a human donor who had recovered from COVID-19. CDR3s include the opening cysteine and the closing phenylalanine or tryptophan. The order of the fields is V gene, J gene, CDR3 protein.

V gene: TRBV20-1; J gene: TRBJ1-6; CDR3 protein: CSAQEVQGNSPLHF
V gene: TRBV20-1; J gene: TRBJ2-5; CDR3 protein: CSARAPGTSSETQYF
V gene: TRBV6-5; J gene: TRBJ2-1; CDR3 protein: CASSYKGPQYNEQFF
V gene: TRBV28; J gene: TRBJ2-7; CDR3 protein: CASSLGGWSYEQYF
V gene: TRBV20-1; J gene: TRBJ2-1; CDR3 protein: CSTSGNEQFF
V gene: TRBV20-1; J gene: TRBJ2-5; CDR3 protein: CSAKTRLETQYF
V gene: TRBV4-2; J gene: TRBJ2-2; CDR3 protein: CASSQDLAAGGPGELFF
V gene: TRBV7-9; J gene: TRBJ2-7; CDR3 protein: CASSFLTSGRAQGEQYF
V gene: TRBV6-5; J gene: TRBJ1-6; CDR3 protein: CASSYSGTMDSPLHF
V gene: TRBV7-2; J gene: TRBJ2-5; CDR3 protein: CATGPGGSQETQYF
V gene: TRBV7-2; J gene: TRBJ1-2; CDR3 protein: CASSSLGSYGYTF
V gene: TRBV6-5; J gene: TRBJ2-3; CDR3 protein: CASSLGGRTDTQYF
V gene: TRBV6-2/TRBV6-3; J gene: TRBJ2-7; CDR3 protein: CASTQTGVAGEQYF
V gene: TRBV20-1; J gene: TRBJ2-5; CDR3 protein: CSASFGTQYF
V gene: TRBV6-5; J gene: TRBJ1-1; CDR3 protein: CASSYSKGTEAFF
V gene: TRBV20-1; J gene: TRBJ2-7; CDR3 protein: CSARTPGGMYEQYF
V gene: TRBV28; J gene: TRBJ1-6; CDR3 protein: CASRSGQGYSPLHF
V gene: TRBV7-2; J gene: TRBJ2-7; CDR3 protein: CASSFGLAVTYEQYF
V gene: TRBV6-2/TRBV6-3; J gene: TRBJ1-3; CDR3 protein: CASSSSPGTGNTIYF
V gene: TRBV20-1; J gene: TRBJ2-7; CDR3 protein: CSARTGGEVQYF
V gene: TRBV27; J gene: TRBJ2-1; CDR3 protein: CASSLELPLYNEQFF
V gene: TRBV6-1; J gene: TRBJ1-2; CDR3 protein: CASSDLSYGYTF
V gene: TRBV2; J gene: TRBJ2-7; CDR3 protein: CASKGLAGPSGEQYF
V gene: TRBV7-2; J gene: TRBJ2-3; CDR3 protein: CASSYTGAGDTQYF
V gene: TRBV2; J gene: TRBJ2-5; CDR3 protein: CASRGLAGNQETQYF
V gene: TRBV25-1; J gene: TRBJ2-1; CDR3 protein: CASSEYVGSYNEQFF
V gene: TRBV19; J gene: TRBJ2-1; CDR3 protein: CASSRTSGRKYNEQFF
V gene: TRBV9; J gene: TRBJ2-7; CDR3 protein: CASSAGTGVSYEQYF
V gene: TRBV20-1; J gene: TRBJ2-5; CDR3 protein: CSARPLALEPQYF
V gene: TRBV28; J gene: TRBJ2-1; CDR3 protein: CASSRPGPLYNEQFF
V gene: TRBV25-1; J gene: TRBJ2-3; CDR3 protein: CASSTSGSTDTQYF
V gene: TRBV6-5; J gene: TRBJ1-5; CDR3 protein: CASSYQTGEGQPQHF
V gene: TRBV20-1; J gene: TRBJ1-2; CDR3 protein: CSANRDTLAYGYTF
V gene: TRBV7-9; J gene: TRBJ1-1; CDR3 protein: CASSLRGQTNTEAFF
V gene: TRBV2; J gene: TRBJ2-1; CDR3 protein: CASSVRGRGEQFF
V gene: TRBV15; J gene: TRBJ2-7; CDR3 protein: CATSRDNGVQYF
V gene: TRBV20-1; J gene: TRBJ1-2; CDR3 protein: CSASLKAGGTGWRGYTF
V gene: TRBV3-1; J gene: TRBJ2-5; CDR3 protein: CASSQLGDLNQETQYF
V gene: TRBV6-1; J gene: TRBJ2-7; CDR3 protein: CASRREGLSWEQYF
V gene: TRBV12-3/TRBV12-4; J gene: TRBJ2-5; CDR3 protein: CASSYQTAEETQYF